A single T cell receptor beta chain is shown here with its context. Its antigen is not known. This specimen comes from a study of post-analysis software for immune sequencing data. Overall study results and limits: About 5 TRBV segments were significantly more frequent in patients than in controls. TRBV5-6, TRBV5-1 and TRBV20-1 were among these segments. Relative to controls, patients with multiple sclerosis showed significantly lower normalized Chao1 diversity.

Every TCR beta cDNA library bore unique molecular identifiers. TCRdb independently ran MiXCR on the PCR reads; one entry per CDR3 protein. The sample yields approximately 730,000 distinct CDR3 sequences, 25% to 30% seen once. Losses at the gene ends were 4 bases for V and 6 bases for J; bases not matched to a gene: 5. Germline V lookup: CDR1 SNHLY, CDR2 FYNNEI. This CDR3 comprises 14 residues. What was sequenced was blood. This clonotype originated in a girl aged 5-17 years with multiple sclerosis. V is TRBV2 and J is TRBJ2-1, with 8 bases fitting TRBD1. DNA of the CDR3: TGTGCCAGCAGTGGACAGGGGCGCCCCAATGAGCAGTTCTTC. It encodes CASSGQGRPNEQFF.